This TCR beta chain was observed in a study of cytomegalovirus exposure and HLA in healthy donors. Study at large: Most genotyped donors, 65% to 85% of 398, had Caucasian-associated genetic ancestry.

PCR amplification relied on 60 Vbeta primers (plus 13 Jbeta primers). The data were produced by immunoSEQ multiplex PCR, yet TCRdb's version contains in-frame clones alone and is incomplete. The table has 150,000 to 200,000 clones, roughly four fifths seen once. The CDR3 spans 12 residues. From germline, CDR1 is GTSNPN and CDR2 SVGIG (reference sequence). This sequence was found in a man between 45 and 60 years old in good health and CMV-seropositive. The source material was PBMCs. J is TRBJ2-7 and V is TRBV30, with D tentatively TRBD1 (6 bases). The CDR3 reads CAINRDSSAQYF. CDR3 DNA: TGTGCTATCAACAGGGATTCCTCCGCGCAGTACTTC. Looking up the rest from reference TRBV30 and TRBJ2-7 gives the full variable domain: SQTIHQWPATLVQPVGSPLSLECTVEGTSNPNLYWYRQAAGRGLQLLFYSVGIGQISSEVPQNLSASRPQDRQFILSSKKLLLSDSGFYLCAINRDSSAQYFGPGTRLTVT.